The following is a TCR beta chain sequence with its context. Its target is unknown. Sequenced by immunoSEQ multiplex PCR; TCRdb stores in-frame clones only, minus some. The sample has some 84,000 clones; about 87% are singletons. The sample belongs to a study of T cell responses to AZD1222 COVID-19 vaccine. Findings of the study overall: Dominant CD4 TCR responses targeted spike regions 160-218 and 743-854. Females made up more of the donors, who were largely white British, and clonal diversity may have come out too low. Samples come after the peak T cell response, not at day 14. Increases in Spike-specific TCR breadth and depth were seen after two AZD1222 doses.

There are 18 residues in the CDR3. Germline CDR1 and CDR2: KGHSH and LQKENI. J lost 0 bases, V lost 5 bases, and 13 bases had no gene match. The receptor was isolated from an adult in good health. J is TRBJ2-1 and V is TRBV18, with 7 bases aligning to TRBD2. Sequences were derived from peripheral blood, sampled on day 0 of AZD1222 vaccination. The CDR3 DNA reads as TGTGCCAGCTCAGGCCGTCCTATAGCGGGTAGCTCCTACAATGAGCAGTTCTTC. Protein: CASSGRPIAGSSYNEQFF.